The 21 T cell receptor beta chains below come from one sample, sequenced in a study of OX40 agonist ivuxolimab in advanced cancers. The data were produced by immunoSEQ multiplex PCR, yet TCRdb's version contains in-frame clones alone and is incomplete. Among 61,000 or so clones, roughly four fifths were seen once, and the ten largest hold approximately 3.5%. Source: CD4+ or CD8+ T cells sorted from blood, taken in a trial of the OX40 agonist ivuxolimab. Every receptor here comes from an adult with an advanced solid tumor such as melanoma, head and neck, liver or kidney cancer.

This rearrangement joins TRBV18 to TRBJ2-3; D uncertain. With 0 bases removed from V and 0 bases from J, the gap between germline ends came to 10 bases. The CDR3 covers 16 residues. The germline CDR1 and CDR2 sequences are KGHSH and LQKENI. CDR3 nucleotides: TGTGCCAGCTCACCACCGGGAACTCCTAGCACAGATACGCAGTATTTT. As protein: CASSPPGTPSTDTQYF.

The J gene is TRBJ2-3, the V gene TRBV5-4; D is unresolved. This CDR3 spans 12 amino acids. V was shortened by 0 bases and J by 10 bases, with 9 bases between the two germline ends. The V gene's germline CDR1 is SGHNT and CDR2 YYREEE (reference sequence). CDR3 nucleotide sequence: TGTGCCAGCAGCTTGGGAGAAGGTCCGCAGTATTTT. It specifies CASSLGEGPQYF.

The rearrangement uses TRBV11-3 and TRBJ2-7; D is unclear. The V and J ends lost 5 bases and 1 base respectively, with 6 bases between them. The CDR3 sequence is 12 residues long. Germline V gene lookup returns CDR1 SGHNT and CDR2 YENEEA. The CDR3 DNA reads TGTGCCAGCAGCGCCCAGTCCTACGAGCAGTACTTC. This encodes CASSAQSYEQYF. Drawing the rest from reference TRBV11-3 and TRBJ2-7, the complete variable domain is EAGVVQSPRYKIIEKKQPVAFWCNPISGHNTLYWYLQNLGQGPELLIRYENEEAVDDSQLPKDRFSAERLKGVDSTLKIQPAELGDSAVYLCASSAQSYEQYFGPGTRLTVT.

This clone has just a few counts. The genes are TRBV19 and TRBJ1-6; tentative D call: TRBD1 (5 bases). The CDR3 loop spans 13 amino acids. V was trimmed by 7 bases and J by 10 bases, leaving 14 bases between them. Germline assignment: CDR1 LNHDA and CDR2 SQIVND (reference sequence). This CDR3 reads CASKRQGDSPLHF. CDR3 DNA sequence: TGTGCCAGTAAGAGGCAGGGAGACTCACCCCTCCACTTT. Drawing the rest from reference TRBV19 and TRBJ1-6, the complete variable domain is DGGITQSPKYLFRKEGQNVTLSCEQNLNHDAMYWYRQDPGQGLRLIYYSQIVNDFQKGDIAEGYSVSREKKESFPLTVTSAQKNPTAFYLCASKRQGDSPLHFGNGTRLTVT.

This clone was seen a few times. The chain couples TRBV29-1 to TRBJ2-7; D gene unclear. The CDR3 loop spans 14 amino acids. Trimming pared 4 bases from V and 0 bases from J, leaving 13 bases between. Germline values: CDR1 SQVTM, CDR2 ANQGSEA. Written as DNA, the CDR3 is TGCAGCGTTGGGAACCTACCTTACTCCTACGAGCAGTACTTC. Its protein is CSVGNLPYSYEQYF.

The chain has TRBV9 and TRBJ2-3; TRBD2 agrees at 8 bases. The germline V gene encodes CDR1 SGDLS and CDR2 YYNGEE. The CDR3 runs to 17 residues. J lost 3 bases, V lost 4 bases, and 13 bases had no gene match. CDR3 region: CASSLGRGATVTDTQYF. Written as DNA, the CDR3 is TGTGCCAGCAGCCTAGGGCGGGGGGCTACTGTAACAGATACGCAGTATTTT. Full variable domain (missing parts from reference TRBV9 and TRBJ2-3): DSGVTQTPKHLITATGQRVTLRCSPRSGDLSVYWYQQSLDQGLQFLIQYYNGEERAKGNILERFSAQQFPDLHSELNLSSLELGDSALYFCASSLGRGATVTDTQYFGPGTRLTVL.

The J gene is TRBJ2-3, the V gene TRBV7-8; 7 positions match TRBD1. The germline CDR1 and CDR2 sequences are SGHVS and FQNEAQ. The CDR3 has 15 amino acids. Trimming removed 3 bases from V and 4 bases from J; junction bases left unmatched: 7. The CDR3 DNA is TGTGCCAGCAGCTTCGCGACAGGGAATTCAGATACGCAGTATTTT. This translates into CASSFATGNSDTQYF.

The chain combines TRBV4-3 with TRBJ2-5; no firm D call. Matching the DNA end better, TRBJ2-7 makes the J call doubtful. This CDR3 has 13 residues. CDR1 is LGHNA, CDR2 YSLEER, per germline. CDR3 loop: CASSQEMRYEQYF. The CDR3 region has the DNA TGCGCCAGCAGCCAAGAGATGAGGTACGAGCAGTACTTC.

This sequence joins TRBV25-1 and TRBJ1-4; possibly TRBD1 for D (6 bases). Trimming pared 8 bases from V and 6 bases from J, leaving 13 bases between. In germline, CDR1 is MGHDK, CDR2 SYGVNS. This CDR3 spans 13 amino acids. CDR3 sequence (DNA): TGTGCCAGCTCGGGGGGGGCCTATGAAAAACTGTTTTTT. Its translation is CASSGGAYEKLFF.

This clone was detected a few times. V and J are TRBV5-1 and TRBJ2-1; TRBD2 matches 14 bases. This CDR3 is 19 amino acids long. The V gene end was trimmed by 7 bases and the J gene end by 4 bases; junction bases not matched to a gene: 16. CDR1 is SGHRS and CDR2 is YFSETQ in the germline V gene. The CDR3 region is CASAASGTSGGSRYNEQFF. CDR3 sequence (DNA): TGCGCCAGCGCGGCTTCCGGGACTAGCGGGGGCTCTAGGTACAATGAGCAGTTCTTC.

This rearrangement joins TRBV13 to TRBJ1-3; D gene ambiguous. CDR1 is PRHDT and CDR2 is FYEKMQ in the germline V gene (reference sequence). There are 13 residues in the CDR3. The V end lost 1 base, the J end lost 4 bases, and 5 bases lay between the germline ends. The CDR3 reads CASSLVVGNTIYF. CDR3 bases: TGTGCCAGCAGCTTAGTTGTGGGAAACACCATATATTTT.

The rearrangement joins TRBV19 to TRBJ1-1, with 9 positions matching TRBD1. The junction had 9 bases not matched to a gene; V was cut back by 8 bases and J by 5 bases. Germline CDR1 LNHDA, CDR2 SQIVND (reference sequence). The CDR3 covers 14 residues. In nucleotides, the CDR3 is TGTGCCAGTGGCGACGACAGGGGGGTGACTGAAGCTTTCTTT. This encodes CASGDDRGVTEAFF.

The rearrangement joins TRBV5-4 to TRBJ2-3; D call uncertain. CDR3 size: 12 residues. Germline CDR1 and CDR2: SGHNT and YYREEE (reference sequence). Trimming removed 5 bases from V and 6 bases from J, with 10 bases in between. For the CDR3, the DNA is TGTGCCAGCAGGTCAGAAGGGGATACGCAGTATTTT. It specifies CASRSEGDTQYF.

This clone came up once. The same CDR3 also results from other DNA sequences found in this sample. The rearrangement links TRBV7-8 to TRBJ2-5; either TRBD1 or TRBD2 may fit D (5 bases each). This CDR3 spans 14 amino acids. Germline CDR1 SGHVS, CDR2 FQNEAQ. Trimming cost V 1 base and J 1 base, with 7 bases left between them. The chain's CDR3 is CASSLGGTQETQYF. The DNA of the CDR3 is TGTGCCAGCAGCTTAGGGGGGACCCAAGAGACCCAGTACTTC.

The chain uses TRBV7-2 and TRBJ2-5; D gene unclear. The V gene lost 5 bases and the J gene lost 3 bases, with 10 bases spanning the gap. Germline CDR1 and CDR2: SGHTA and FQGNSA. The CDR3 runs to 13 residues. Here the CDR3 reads CASSRSEKETQYF. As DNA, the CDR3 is TGTGCCAGCAGCCGTTCCGAGAAAGAGACCCAGTACTTC.

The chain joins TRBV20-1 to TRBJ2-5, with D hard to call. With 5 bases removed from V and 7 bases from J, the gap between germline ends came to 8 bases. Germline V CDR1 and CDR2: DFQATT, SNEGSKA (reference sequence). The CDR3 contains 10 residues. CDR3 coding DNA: TGCAGTGCTTCTAAGGGGACCCAGTACTTC. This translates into CSASKGTQYF.

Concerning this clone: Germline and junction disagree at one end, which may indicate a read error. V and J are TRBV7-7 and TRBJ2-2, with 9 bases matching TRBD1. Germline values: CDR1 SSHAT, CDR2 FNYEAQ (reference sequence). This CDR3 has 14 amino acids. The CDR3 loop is CASSPGTGTGELFF. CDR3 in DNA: TGTGCTAGCAGCCCGGGGACAGGGACCGGGGAGCTGTTTTTT.

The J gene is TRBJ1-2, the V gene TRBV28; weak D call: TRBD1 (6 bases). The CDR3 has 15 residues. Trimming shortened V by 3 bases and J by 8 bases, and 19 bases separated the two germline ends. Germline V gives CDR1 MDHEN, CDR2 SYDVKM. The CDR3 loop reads CASSFLTGAGRGYTF. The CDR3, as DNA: TGTGCCAGCAGTTTTTTGACGGGGGCTGGTCGGGGCTACACCTTC.

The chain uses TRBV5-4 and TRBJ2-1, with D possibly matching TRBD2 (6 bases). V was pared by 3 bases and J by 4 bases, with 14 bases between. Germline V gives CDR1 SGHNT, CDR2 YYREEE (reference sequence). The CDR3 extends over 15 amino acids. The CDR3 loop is CASSSPGTGYNEQFF. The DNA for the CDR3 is TGTGCCAGCAGCTCTCCCGGGACTGGATACAATGAGCAGTTCTTC. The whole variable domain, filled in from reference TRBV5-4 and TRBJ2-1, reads ETGVTQSPTHLIKTRGQQVTLRCSSQSGHNTVSWYQQALGQGPQFIFQYYREEENGRGNFPPRFSGLQFPNYSSELNVNALELDDSALYLCASSSPGTGYNEQFFGPGTRLTVL.

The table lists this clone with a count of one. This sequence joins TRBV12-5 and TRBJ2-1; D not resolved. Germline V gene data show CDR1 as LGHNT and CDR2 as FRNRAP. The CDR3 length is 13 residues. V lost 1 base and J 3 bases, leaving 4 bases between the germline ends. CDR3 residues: CASGLGFYNEQFF. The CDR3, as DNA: TGTGCTAGTGGTTTGGGCTTCTACAATGAGCAGTTCTTC. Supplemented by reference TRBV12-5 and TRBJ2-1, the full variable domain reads DARVTQTPRHKVTEMGQEVTMRCQPILGHNTVFWYRQTMMQGLELLAYFRNRAPLDDSGMPKDRFSAEMPDATLATLKIQPSEPRDSAVYFCASGLGFYNEQFFGPGTRLTVL.

The CDR3 loop is CASSQGTVMGDEKLFF. For the CDR3, the DNA is TGCGCCAGCAGCCAAGGGACAGTCATGGGGGATGAAAAACTGTTTTTT. V usage is TRBV4-1 and J usage is TRBJ1-4, with a possible D match to TRBD1 (6 bases). V shed 1 base and J shed 6 bases, with 15 bases lying between them. The CDR3 has 16 residues. The germline CDR1 and CDR2 sequences are MGHRA and YSYEKL.